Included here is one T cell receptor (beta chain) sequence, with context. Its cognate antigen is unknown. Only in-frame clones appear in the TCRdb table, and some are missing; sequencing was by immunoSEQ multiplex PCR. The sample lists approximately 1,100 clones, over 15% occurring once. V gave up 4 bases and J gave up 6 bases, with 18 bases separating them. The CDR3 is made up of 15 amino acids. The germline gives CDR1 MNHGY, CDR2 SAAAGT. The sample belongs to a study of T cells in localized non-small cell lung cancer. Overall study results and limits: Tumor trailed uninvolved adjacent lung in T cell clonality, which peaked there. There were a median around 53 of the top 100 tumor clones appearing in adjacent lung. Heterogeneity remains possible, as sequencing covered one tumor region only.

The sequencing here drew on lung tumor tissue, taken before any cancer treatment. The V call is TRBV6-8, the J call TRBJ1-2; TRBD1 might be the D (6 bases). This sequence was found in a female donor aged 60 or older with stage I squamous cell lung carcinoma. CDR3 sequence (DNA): TGTGCCAGCAGTTCGGACAGCGGTGCAGTAAATGGCTACACCTTC. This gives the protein CASSSDSGAVNGYTF.